This TCR beta chain derives from a study of resident and recirculating memory T cells in vitiligo. The repertoire was sequenced with immunoSEQ multiplex PCR; TCRdb's copy has only in-frame clones and lacks some. The sample holds 70,000 or so clones, roughly 90% seen once. The CDR3 covers 14 residues. In germline, CDR1 is SGHAT, CDR2 FQNNGV. The V gene end was trimmed by 2 bases and the J gene end by 9 bases; junction bases not matched to a gene: 3. Findings of the study overall: Vitiligo lesions lacked a unique dominant clone, and clonality varied. Non-conserved TCRs across sites and patients suggested distinct clones per lesion.

This clone was counted a single time. Its antigen remains unidentified. The sample comprised blood. The rearrangement joins TRBV11-2 to TRBJ1-6, with 8 nucleotides matching TRBD1. The sequence was collected from a male donor with vitiligo. The CDR3 spells CASSLPGQVSPLHF. The CDR3 DNA reads as TGTGCCAGCAGCTTACCGGGACAGGTTTCACCCCTCCACTTT.